This TCR beta chain was identified during a study of control samples from healthy donors and cancer patients. The CDR3 extends over 14 amino acids. Germline loops: CDR1 SGHRS, CDR2 YFSETQ. Trimming pared 4 bases from V and 1 base from J, leaving 12 bases between. Method: immunoSEQ multiplex PCR; TCRdb's copy keeps in-frame clones and lacks some. The repertoire consists of about 52,000 clones, with approximately 95% occurring once and the leading ten covering 2.4%. The J gene is TRBJ2-7, the V gene TRBV5-1; TRBD1 or TRBD2 may be the D gene (5 bases each). This receptor was identified in a man aged 30 to 39 in good health. Specimen: blood. The CDR3 here is CASSPWDGSYEQYF. CDR3 nucleotides: TGCGCCAGCAGCCCCTGGGACGGTTCCTACGAGCAGTACTTC.